This TCR beta chain emerged from a study of spatial heterogeneity in lung cancer. Study-level background: Matched bulk RNA-seq yielded a T cell module score, and TCR transcript counts in tumor regions correlated strongly with that score.

V lost 5 bases and J lost 2, with 16 bases in between. CDR1 is MDHEN and CDR2 is SYDVKM in the germline V gene. The CDR3 is made up of 15 amino acids. TCRdb redid the calling of the 5' RACE reads with MiXCR, one entry per CDR3 protein. The table includes roughly 16,000 distinct CDR3 sequences, approximately 6.2% detected once. This sample's time point: sample taken at primary tumor resection. General study findings and limits: Counts that tracked tumor mutation counts were those of expanded intratumoral alpha and beta TCRs.

In its sample, this clonotype was seen many times. Its antigen is currently unknown. The source is a male donor with early-stage non-small cell lung cancer. The source material was lung tumor tissue, sampled at surgery. The chain combines TRBV28 with TRBJ2-7; tentatively, D is TRBD2 (5 bases). The CDR3 spells CASSPPPPGTYEQYF. DNA of the CDR3: TGTGCCAGCAGTCCACCACCCCCGGGGACCTACGAGCAGTACTTC.